This T cell receptor (beta chain) was sequenced during a study of identical twins. For this clonotype: The antigen remains unidentified.

Study-wide findings and caveats: Insertions were fewer in abundant cord blood beta clonotypes, whereas memory repertoires showed none of this pattern.

One entry per CDR3 protein, called by TCRdb with MiXCR from the 5' RACE reads. The table has approximately 600,000 distinct CDR3 sequences, 9.5% to 10% seen once; the top ten hold 2.5% to 3%. The V end was cut by 8 bases, the J end by 5 bases, with 15 bases between. The CDR3 consists of 14 residues. CDR1 is SNHLY, CDR2 FYNNEI, per germline. The same data also went into a second study, on yellow fever vaccine responses in identical twins.

The sequence was obtained from a woman younger than 30 in good health. The sequencing sample was made of PBMCs. The rearrangement uses TRBV2 and TRBJ2-2; possible D gene TRBD1, 5 bases. CDR3 region: CASPSADRTGELFF. CDR3 DNA: TGTGCCAGCCCCTCCGCAGACAGAACCGGGGAGCTGTTTTTT.